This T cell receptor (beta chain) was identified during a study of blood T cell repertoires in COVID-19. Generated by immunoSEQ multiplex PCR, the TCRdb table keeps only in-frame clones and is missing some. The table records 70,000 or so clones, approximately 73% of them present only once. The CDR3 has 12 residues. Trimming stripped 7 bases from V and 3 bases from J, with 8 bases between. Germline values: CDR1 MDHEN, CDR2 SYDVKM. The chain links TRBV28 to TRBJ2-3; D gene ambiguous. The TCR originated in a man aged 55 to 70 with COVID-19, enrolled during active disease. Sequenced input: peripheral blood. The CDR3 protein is CASIAGTDTQYF. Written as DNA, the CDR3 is TGTGCCAGCATAGCCGGGACAGATACGCAGTATTTT. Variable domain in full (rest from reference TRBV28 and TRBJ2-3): DVKVTQSSRYLVKRTGEKVFLECVQDMDHENMFWYRQDPGLGLRLIYFSYDVKMKEKGDIPEGYSVSREKKERFSLILESASTNQTSMYLCASIAGTDTQYFGPGTRLTVL.